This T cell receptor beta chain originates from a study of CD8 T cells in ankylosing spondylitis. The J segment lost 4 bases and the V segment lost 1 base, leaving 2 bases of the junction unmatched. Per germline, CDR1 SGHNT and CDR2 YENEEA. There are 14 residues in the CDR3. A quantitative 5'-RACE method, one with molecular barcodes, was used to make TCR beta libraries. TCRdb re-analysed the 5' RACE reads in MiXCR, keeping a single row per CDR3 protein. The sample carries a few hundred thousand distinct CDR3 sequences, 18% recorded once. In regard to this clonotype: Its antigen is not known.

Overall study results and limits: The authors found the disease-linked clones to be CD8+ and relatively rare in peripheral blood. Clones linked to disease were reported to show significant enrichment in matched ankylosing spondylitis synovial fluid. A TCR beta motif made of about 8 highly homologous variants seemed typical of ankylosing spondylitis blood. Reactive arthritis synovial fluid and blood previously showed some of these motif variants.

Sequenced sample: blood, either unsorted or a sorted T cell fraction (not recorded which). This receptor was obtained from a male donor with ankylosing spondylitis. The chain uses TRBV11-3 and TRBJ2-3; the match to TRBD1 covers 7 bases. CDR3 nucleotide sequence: TGTGCCAGCAGCTTAGTAGGGGGCGCAGATACGCAGTATTTT. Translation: CASSLVGGADTQYF.